This T cell receptor (beta chain) appears in the sequencing data of a study of OX40 agonist ivuxolimab in advanced cancers. Study-wide background: Partial responses occurred in three patients (one hepatocellular carcinoma, two cutaneous melanoma).

The repertoire was sequenced with immunoSEQ multiplex PCR; TCRdb's copy has only in-frame clones and lacks some. The sample includes about 61,000 clones, about 90% seen only once; the top ten take just under 0.35%. Trimming took 2 bases from V and 6 from J, leaving 8 bases between them. Germline V gives CDR1 MNHEY, CDR2 SMNVEV (reference sequence). The CDR3 covers 13 residues. The TCR comes from an adult with an advanced solid tumor such as melanoma, head and neck, liver or kidney cancer. The source material was CD4+ or CD8+ T cells sorted from blood, sampled in a trial of the OX40 agonist ivuxolimab. This rearrangement joins TRBV27 to TRBJ1-5; D uncertain. In DNA form, the CDR3 reads TGTGCCAGCAGTTTAAGCGAGATTCAGCCCCAGCATTTT. Residues: CASSLSEIQPQHF.